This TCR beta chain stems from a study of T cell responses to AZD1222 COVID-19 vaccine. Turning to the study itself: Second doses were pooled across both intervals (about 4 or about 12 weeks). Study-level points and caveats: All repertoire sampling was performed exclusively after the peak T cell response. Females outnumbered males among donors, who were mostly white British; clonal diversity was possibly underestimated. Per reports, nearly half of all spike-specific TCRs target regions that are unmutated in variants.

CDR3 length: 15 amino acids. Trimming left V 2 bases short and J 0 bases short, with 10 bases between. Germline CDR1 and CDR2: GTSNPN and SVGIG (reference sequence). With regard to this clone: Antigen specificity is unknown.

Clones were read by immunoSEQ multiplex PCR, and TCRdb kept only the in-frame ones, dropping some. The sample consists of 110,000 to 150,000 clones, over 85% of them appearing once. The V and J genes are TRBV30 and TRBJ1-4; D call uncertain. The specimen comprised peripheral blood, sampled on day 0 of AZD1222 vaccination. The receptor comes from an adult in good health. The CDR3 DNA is TGTGCCTGGAGTTCAGGATACCCAACTAATGAAAAACTGTTTTTT. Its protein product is CAWSSGYPTNEKLFF.